Each of the 30 T cell receptor beta chains below was sequenced from the same sample in a study of cytomegalovirus exposure and HLA in healthy donors (dated by TCRdb to about 2017). Preparation of the library involved the immunoSEQ multiplex PCR assay. A mixture of 60 forward primers for TCR Vbeta segments and 13 reverse primers for TCR Jbeta segments was used in the multiplex PCR. Not all clones reach the TCRdb copy of this immuneACCESS table, which keeps in-frame sequences only. Checked studies attribute under half of the gap to unresolved V genes and leave the rest unexplained. Present in this sample are 150,000 or so clones, over 70% of which were seen just once. The ten largest make up about 15% of the sample. The specimen was PBMCs. The receptors shown here come from a woman aged 40-49 years in good health and CMV-seronegative.

The rearrangement joins TRBV10-3 to TRBJ2-1, with TRBD2 matching 7 bases. Looked up from germline, CDR1 is ENHRY and CDR2 is SYGVKD. With 6 bases clipped from V and 1 base from J, the junction kept 9 bases outside the gene matches. The CDR3 length is 16 residues. This CDR3 is CAIRGGSGGSYNEQFF. Written as DNA, the CDR3 is TGTGCCATCAGAGGCGGGAGTGGCGGGTCCTACAATGAGCAGTTCTTC.

As for this clone: The same CDR3 arises from other DNA sequences in this sample as well. The rearrangement links TRBV5-1 to TRBJ1-3; tentatively, D is TRBD1 (6 bases). The germline gives CDR1 SGHRS, CDR2 YFSETQ. This CDR3 is 14 amino acids long. V lost 3 bases to trimming and J lost 3 bases, with 10 bases between them. The CDR3 sequence: CASSSTGFGNTIYF. DNA of the CDR3: TGCGCCAGCAGCTCCACAGGGTTTGGAAACACCATATATTTT.

The chain couples TRBV4-2 to TRBJ2-4, with 8 positions matching TRBD2. With V trimmed by 3 bases and J by 1 base, 8 bases remained unmatched. CDR1 is LGHNA and CDR2 is YNFKEQ in the germline V gene. The CDR3 contains 17 residues. The CDR3 loop is CASSQELAVTAKNIQYF. In DNA, the CDR3 is TGTGCCAGCAGCCAGGAACTAGCGGTTACCGCCAAAAACATTCAGTACTTC.

The V gene is TRBV29-1, the J gene TRBJ2-2; D not certain. CDR1 and CDR2 from the germline V gene are SQVTM and ANQGSEA. With 1 base removed from V and 8 bases from J, the gap between germline ends came to 5 bases. The CDR3 is 11 residues long. For the CDR3, the DNA is TGCAGCGTTGAAGGAACTGGGGAGCTGTTTTTT. Protein: CSVEGTGELFF.

This clone was seen once. The rearrangement joins TRBV9 to TRBJ2-1, with a weak D call TRBD2 (5 bases). Trimming cost V 0 bases and J 9 bases, with 10 bases left between them. The CDR3 runs to 13 residues. CDR1 SGDLS and CDR2 YYNGEE come from the germline V gene. CDR3 bases: TGTGCCAGCAGCGTAGTGTGGGAGACTGAGCAGTTCTTC. Translated: CASSVVWETEQFF.

V usage is TRBV19 and J usage is TRBJ2-2; D gene uncertain. The CDR3 contains 13 residues. Trimming stripped 7 bases from V and 1 base from J, with 7 bases between. CDR1 is LNHDA and CDR2 is SQIVND in the germline V gene (reference sequence). CDR3 protein: CASIQVNTGELFF. The DNA of the CDR3 is TGTGCCAGTATTCAGGTGAACACCGGGGAGCTGTTTTTT. Based on the CDR3 plus reference TRBV19 and TRBJ2-2, the full variable domain is DGGITQSPKYLFRKEGQNVTLSCEQNLNHDAMYWYRQDPGQGLRLIYYSQIVNDFQKGDIAEGYSVSREKKESFPLTVTSAQKNPTAFYLCASIQVNTGELFFGEGSRLTVL.

The chain couples TRBV28 to TRBJ2-7; D remains unclear. V was cut by 4 bases and J by 2 bases, with 12 bases left in between. Germline lookup yields CDR1 MDHEN and CDR2 SYDVKM. This CDR3 comprises 14 residues. CDR3 nucleotides: TGTGCCAGCAGTTCTCCCCTAAAAACCTACGAGCAGTACTTC. It encodes CASSSPLKTYEQYF.

The genes are TRBV19 and TRBJ1-5; the D is unclear. Germline V gives CDR1 LNHDA, CDR2 SQIVND (reference sequence). V lost 3 bases to trimming and J lost 3 bases, with 9 bases between them. The CDR3 spans 14 residues. Written as DNA, the CDR3 is TGTGCCAGTAGTATTGCGGGAATCAATCAGCCCCAGCATTTT. Translated: CASSIAGINQPQHF.

The J gene is TRBJ2-3, the V gene TRBV30, with a possible D match to TRBD1 (6 bases). The germline V gene has CDR1 GTSNPN and CDR2 SVGIG (reference sequence). CDR3 size: 15 residues. Trimming took 1 base from V and 3 from J, leaving 14 bases between them. The CDR3 spells CAWSGNRDATDTQYF. The CDR3 region has the DNA TGTGCCTGGAGTGGGAACAGGGACGCGACAGATACGCAGTATTTT.

This clone has only a few counts. Other DNA sequences in this sample translate to the same CDR3. The gene calls are TRBV5-1 and TRBJ2-1, with TRBD2 matching 7 bases. There are 15 residues in the CDR3. V lost 0 bases and J lost 4; bases outside the gene matches: 4. In germline, CDR1 is SGHRS, CDR2 YFSETQ. The CDR3 DNA reads as TGCGCCAGCAGCTTGGGGTCTAGCGGTTACAATGAGCAGTTCTTC. This codes for CASSLGSSGYNEQFF.

The chain couples TRBV7-6 to TRBJ2-7, with a tentative D call TRBD2 (6 bases). The CDR3 runs 12 residues. Germline V gene data show CDR1 as SGHVS and CDR2 as FNYEAQ. Trimming pared 5 bases from V and 7 bases from J, leaving 12 bases between. CDR3 residues: CASSRLGREQYF. Written as DNA, the CDR3 is TGTGCCAGCAGCCGACTAGGGAGGGAGCAGTACTTC. Combining the CDR3 with reference TRBV7-6 and TRBJ2-7 gives the whole variable domain GAGVSQSPRYKVTKRGQDVALRCDPISGHVSLYWYRQALGQGPEFLTYFNYEAQQDKSGLPNDRFSAERPEGSISTLTIQRTEQRDSAMYRCASSRLGREQYFGPGTRLTVT.

The chain recombines TRBV2 with TRBJ2-5, with 12 bases matching TRBD2. There are 17 residues in the CDR3. From germline, CDR1 is SNHLY and CDR2 FYNNEI. Trimming cost V 8 bases and J 5 bases; bases outside gene matches: 15. The CDR3 nucleotides are TGTGCCAGCCTCTACTCAACTAGCGGGGGGACGGGGGAGACCCAGTACTTC. Protein product: CASLYSTSGGTGETQYF.

This clone was counted only a few times. The rearrangement links TRBV5-5 to TRBJ2-5; 10 bases are a match to TRBD2. This CDR3 spans 17 amino acids. Germline V CDR1 and CDR2: SGHKS, YYEKEE (reference sequence). Trimming took 2 bases from V and 7 from J; bases not matched to a gene: 14. CDR3 coding DNA: TGTGCCAGCAGCTTTACCCGAAGCGGGGGGGCCTACGGGACCCAGTACTTC. This encodes CASSFTRSGGAYGTQYF.

The V gene is TRBV10-3, the J gene TRBJ1-5; TRBD1 aligns across 7 bases. V shed 8 bases, J shed 0 bases, and the junction held 7 bases outside the gene matches. The CDR3 totals 15 residues. Germline-derived CDR1 and CDR2 are ENHRY and SYGVKD. CDR3 DNA: TGTGCCATCGGGGGGACAGAATATAGCAATCAGCCCCAGCATTTT. Its protein is CAIGGTEYSNQPQHF.

The chain employs TRBV14 and TRBJ1-1; 7 nucleotides agree with TRBD1. From germline, CDR1 is SGHDN and CDR2 FVKESK. The CDR3 contains 17 residues. J was trimmed by 4 bases and V by 7 bases; bases with no gene match: 18. The CDR3 DNA reads TGTGCCAGCACTGGACCTTACAGGGGTCCCAGTGCCACTGAAGCTTTCTTT. Protein sequence: CASTGPYRGPSATEAFF.

The chain couples TRBV5-4 to TRBJ2-2; D remains unclear. Germline loops: CDR1 SGHNT, CDR2 YYREEE (reference sequence). V shed 3 bases and J shed 0 bases, with 12 bases lying between them. This CDR3 spans 16 amino acids. CDR3 coding DNA: TGTGCCAGCAGCTCGGCGGAACATTCGAACACCGGGGAGCTGTTTTTT. It yields the protein CASSSAEHSNTGELFF.

The gene calls are TRBV4-2 and TRBJ1-3; perhaps TRBD1 as D (6 bases). Germline V gene lookup returns CDR1 LGHNA and CDR2 YNFKEQ. Trimming took 5 bases from V and 1 from J, leaving 9 bases between them. The CDR3 sequence is 14 residues long. This CDR3 is CASSAQGSGNTIYF. The CDR3 region has the DNA TGTGCCAGCAGCGCCCAGGGGTCTGGAAACACCATATATTTT.

The table lists this clone with a few counts. The gene calls are TRBV6-5 and TRBJ2-1; TRBD1 might be the D (5 bases). Germline CDR1 reads MNHEY; CDR2 reads SVGAGI. This CDR3 comprises 13 residues. Trimming shortened V by 8 bases and J by 2 bases, and 10 bases separated the two germline ends. The CDR3 nucleotides read TGTGCCAGCCAGGGAAATCCCTACAATGAGCAGTTCTTC. Its translation: CASQGNPYNEQFF.

V gene TRBV12-5 combines with J gene TRBJ1-1; 9 nucleotides agree with TRBD1. CDR1 LGHNT and CDR2 FRNRAP come from the germline V gene. This CDR3 spans 14 amino acids. The ends lost 7 bases at V and 5 bases at J; junction bases unmatched: 8. This CDR3 reads CASAPQGALTEAFF. CDR3 nucleotide sequence: TGTGCTAGTGCTCCACAGGGGGCTCTAACTGAAGCTTTCTTT.

V is TRBV28 and J is TRBJ2-7, with 8 bases fitting TRBD2. Germline CDR1 MDHEN, CDR2 SYDVKM. The CDR3 loop spans 16 amino acids. The V and J ends lost 3 bases and 4 bases, in that order; junction bases with no gene match: 11. The CDR3 loop reads CASSFSLREVGYEQYF. The CDR3 nucleotides read TGTGCCAGCAGTTTTTCATTGCGGGAGGTAGGGTACGAGCAGTACTTC.

V gene TRBV10-3 combines with J gene TRBJ1-3; 7 bases line up with TRBD1. The length of the CDR3 is 12 residues. V lost 8 bases to trimming and J lost 4 bases; unmatched junction nucleotides: 2. CDR1 is ENHRY and CDR2 is SYGVKD in the germline V gene. The CDR3 loop reads CAIGTDGNTIYF. The DNA for the CDR3 is TGTGCCATCGGGACAGACGGAAACACCATATATTTT.

This clone came up once. This chain joins TRBV4-2 and TRBJ2-7, with a weak D call TRBD1 (6 bases). Germline V gene sequence: CDR1 LGHNA, CDR2 YNFKEQ. Trimming left V 1 base short and J 2 bases short, with 9 bases between. There are 14 residues in the CDR3. In nucleotides, the CDR3 is TGTGCCAGCAGCCAAGCGTGGGACACCTACGAGCAGTACTTC. It is translated as CASSQAWDTYEQYF.

This chain uses TRBV28 with TRBJ2-1, with D tentatively TRBD1 (6 bases). Trimming took 2 bases from V and 7 from J, leaving 18 bases between them. Germline assignment: CDR1 MDHEN and CDR2 SYDVKM. This CDR3 region has 16 residues. The CDR3 protein is CASSLASRKGGNEQFF. CDR3 coding DNA: TGTGCCAGCAGTTTAGCGTCCCGGAAAGGGGGAAATGAGCAGTTCTTC.

This clone appeared many times. This chain links TRBV6-5 with TRBJ2-2; 10 nucleotides align to TRBD1. Germline lookup yields CDR1 MNHEY and CDR2 SVGAGI. V lost 6 bases and J lost 3; bases outside the gene matches: 1. The CDR3 has 14 residues. Here the CDR3 DNA reads TGTGCCAGCAGGGGGACAGGGGACACCGGGGAGCTGTTTTTT. Its protein product is CASRGTGDTGELFF.

V usage is TRBV5-4 and J usage is TRBJ2-2; 7 bases map to TRBD1. J lost 2 bases, V lost 2 bases, and 3 bases had no gene match. Germline CDR1 is SGHNT and CDR2 is YYREEE (reference sequence). The CDR3 is 15 residues long. DNA of the CDR3: TGTGCCAGCAGCTTTGACAGGGCTAACACCGGGGAGCTGTTTTTT. Translated: CASSFDRANTGELFF.

This clone showed up just a few times. The V call is TRBV7-2, the J call TRBJ2-7; 7 bases map to TRBD1. The germline gives CDR1 SGHTA, CDR2 FQGNSA. The CDR3 length is 14 residues. The J segment lost 5 bases and the V segment lost 5 bases, leaving 9 bases of the junction unmatched. The CDR3 region has the DNA TGTGCCAGCAGCCGCCAGGGACAGTTCGACGAGCAGTACTTC. It codes for CASSRQGQFDEQYF.

This chain connects TRBV2 to TRBJ1-5, with a weak D call TRBD1 (5 bases). This CDR3 comprises 14 residues. Germline V gives CDR1 SNHLY, CDR2 FYNNEI. V lost 1 base and J 4 bases, leaving 8 bases between the germline ends. The CDR3: CASSEGQLNQPQHF. Here the CDR3 DNA reads TGTGCCAGCAGTGAAGGACAGCTTAATCAGCCCCAGCATTTT.

This clone was detected a few times. The J gene is TRBJ1-6, the V gene TRBV11-3, with TRBD1 identical over 10 bases. Germline-derived CDR1 and CDR2 are SGHNT and YENEEA. J gave up 9 bases and V 0 bases, and 2 bases lay outside the gene matches. The CDR3 sequence is 15 residues long. This CDR3 reads CASSLDGTGVSPLHF. The DNA for the CDR3 is TGTGCCAGCAGCTTAGATGGGACAGGGGTTTCACCCCTCCACTTT.

The rearrangement uses TRBV11-3 and TRBJ2-1; 12 bases are a match to TRBD2. The CDR3 consists of 16 residues. Germline lookup yields CDR1 SGHNT and CDR2 YENEEA. With V trimmed by 6 bases and J by 7 bases, 10 bases remained unmatched. CDR3 nucleotides: TGTGCCAGCAGTTCACAACTAGCGGGGGGAAGGAATGAGCAGTTCTTC. Amino acids: CASSSQLAGGRNEQFF.

This clone was recorded a few times. The rearrangement joins TRBV28 to TRBJ2-3; D perhaps matches TRBD1 (6 bases). CDR1 is MDHEN and CDR2 is SYDVKM in the germline V gene. The length of the CDR3 is 15 residues. Trimming removed 10 bases from V and 2 bases from J, with 19 bases in between. In DNA form, the CDR3 reads TGTGCCATCGAACAGGGACCTATTTTCACAGATACGCAGTATTTT. Amino acids: CAIEQGPIFTDTQYF.